The 29 T cell receptor beta chains below were found in one sample sequenced in a study of human T cells and chemical hapten exposure. Extraction of total RNA was performed on unfractionated whole blood. TCRdb re-analysed the 5' RACE reads in MiXCR, keeping a single row per CDR3 protein. The repertoire holds 100,000 to 120,000 distinct CDR3 sequences, with around a fifth as singletons. The origin of the receptors is a human donor in good health.

This clonotype was counted a few times. The V and J genes are TRBV5-1 and TRBJ1-5; D remains unclear. V was shortened by 2 bases and J by 0 bases, with 9 bases between the two germline ends. The CDR3 runs 15 residues. Germline loops: CDR1 SGHRS, CDR2 YFSETQ. The CDR3 region is CASSLKFRSNQPQHF. For the CDR3, the DNA is TGCGCCAGCAGCTTAAAATTTCGTAGCAATCAGCCCCAGCATTTT.

The V gene is TRBV3-1, the J gene TRBJ2-3, with a tentative D call TRBD2 (6 bases). The CDR3 loop spans 16 amino acids. V lost 1 base and J 7 bases, leaving 18 bases between the germline ends. Germline V gene sequence: CDR1 LGHDT, CDR2 YNNKEL (reference sequence). As DNA, the CDR3 is TGTGCCAGCAGCCAAGGCTTACGGGACTCCCACCATACGCAGTATTTT. Translation gives CASSQGLRDSHHTQYF.

The chain employs TRBV10-1 and TRBJ2-7, with 13 positions matching TRBD2. The V and J ends lost 0 bases and 4 bases, in that order; junction bases with no gene match: 3. Germline CDR1 and CDR2: WNHNN and SYGVQD (reference sequence). This CDR3 is built from 16 residues. The CDR3 DNA sequence: TGCGCCAGCAGTGAGTCAAGGACTAGCGGGAGATACGAGCAGTACTTC. Amino acid sequence: CASSESRTSGRYEQYF.

In this sample, this clonotype turned up a few times. The V gene is TRBV12-3 or TRBV12-4, the J gene TRBJ2-3, with D uncertain. V gave up 3 bases and J gave up 7 bases, with 5 bases separating them. This CDR3 has 11 residues. The CDR3 bases are TGTGCCAGCAGTTTCGACTATACGCAGTATTTT. Translating gives CASSFDYTQYF.

The CDR3 loop is CASSYEGIPEAFF. The DNA for the CDR3 is TGTGCCAGCAGCTATGAAGGGATCCCTGAAGCTTTCTTT. The chain has TRBV5-5 and TRBJ1-1; D unclear. This CDR3 spans 13 amino acids. Germline V gene lookup returns CDR1 SGHKS and CDR2 YYEKEE (reference sequence). V dropped 3 bases and J dropped 6 bases, with 12 bases sitting between them.

The V and J genes are TRBV7-8 and TRBJ2-7; TRBD1 agrees at 9 bases. Germline trimming cut 5 bases from V and 3 bases from J; bases unmatched to any gene: 5. The length of the CDR3 is 14 residues. Per the germline V gene, CDR1 is SGHVS and CDR2 is FQNEAQ. CDR3 sequence: CASSTTGQGYEQYF. The CDR3 DNA follows: TGTGCCAGCAGCACCACGGGACAGGGCTACGAGCAGTACTTC.

This chain joins TRBV24-1 and TRBJ1-5; no clear D gene. Germline V gene data show CDR1 as KGHDR and CDR2 as SFDVKD. V lost 10 bases to trimming and J lost 0 bases, with 15 bases between them. The length of the CDR3 is 15 residues. Here the CDR3 DNA reads TGTGCCACGGCCCTAGGACCCGGTAGCAATCAGCCCCAGCATTTT. This sequence encodes CATALGPGSNQPQHF.

The chain recombines TRBV2 with TRBJ1-5; TRBD1 matches 7 bases. This CDR3 contains 14 residues. V trimming: 6 bases; J trimming: 8 bases; junction bases outside the gene matches: 10. Germline assignment: CDR1 SNHLY and CDR2 FYNNEI. The CDR3 loop is CASRPRQGRKPQHF. The CDR3 DNA reads as TGTGCCAGCAGGCCCAGACAGGGAAGGAAGCCCCAGCATTTT.

V is TRBV28 and J is TRBJ2-2; D is uncertain. This CDR3 has 14 amino acids. CDR1 and CDR2 (germline): MDHEN, SYDVKM. V gave up 8 bases and J gave up 6 bases, with 16 bases separating them. The CDR3 bases are TGTGCCAGCCGCCTCTTAGGTGGGGCCGGGGAGCTGTTTTTT. Protein product: CASRLLGGAGELFF.

This sequence joins TRBV12-3 or TRBV12-4 and TRBJ1-5; TRBD1 is a possible D gene (5 bases). CDR3 size: 15 residues. Trimming pared 1 base from V and 0 bases from J, leaving 7 bases between. CDR3 region: CASSLGDFSNQPQHF. The CDR3 coding sequence is TGTGCCAGCAGTTTAGGGGACTTTAGCAATCAGCCCCAGCATTTT.

The chain is built from TRBV24-1 and TRBJ2-3, with 10 bases matching TRBD2. CDR3 length equals 17 residues. The J segment lost 6 bases and the V segment lost 1 base, leaving 9 bases of the junction unmatched. Per germline, CDR1 KGHDR and CDR2 SFDVKD. CDR3 region: CATSDFPSGSAVDTQYF. For the CDR3, the DNA is TGTGCCACCAGTGATTTCCCTAGCGGGAGCGCGGTGGATACGCAGTATTTT.

This clonotype has a handful of counts. The chain employs TRBV25-1 and TRBJ2-7, with TRBD2 as a possible D gene (6 bases). Germline V lookup: CDR1 MGHDK, CDR2 SYGVNS. CDR3 length equals 14 residues. Between the trimmed V and J ends, which lost 8 bases and 4 bases, there was a span of 18 bases. CDR3 coding DNA: TGTGCCAGCGCGGGACCGGGGAGGTGGTACGAGCAGTACTTC. Translating gives CASAGPGRWYEQYF.

This clonotype was picked up a small number of times. V is TRBV11-2 and J is TRBJ2-3, with D tentatively TRBD1 or TRBD2 (7 bases each). Germline-derived CDR1 and CDR2 are SGHAT and FQNNGV. This CDR3 region has 18 residues. Trimming cost V 8 bases and J 0 bases, with 24 bases left between them. The CDR3 protein is CASAGGLGLAASTDTQYF. The CDR3 DNA is TGTGCCAGCGCAGGGGGGCTCGGTCTAGCGGCTAGCACAGATACGCAGTATTTT.

The V and J genes are TRBV3-1 and TRBJ2-6; no definite D call. V was trimmed by 1 base and J by 3 bases, leaving 10 bases between them. The CDR3 is made up of 16 amino acids. CDR1 LGHDT and CDR2 YNNKEL come from the germline V gene (reference sequence). CDR3 in DNA: TGTGCCAGCAGCCAAGGTGGGGTGTATGGGGCCAACGTCCTGACTTTC. This encodes CASSQGGVYGANVLTF. The entire variable domain, with the rest obtained from reference TRBV3-1 and TRBJ2-6, is as follows: DTAVSQTPKYLVTQMGNDKSIKCEQNLGHDTMYWYKQDSKKFLKIMFSYNNKELIINETVPNRFSPKSPDKAHLNLHINSLELGDSAVYFCASSQGGVYGANVLTFGAGSRLTVL.

This clonotype showed up just a few times. This rearrangement joins TRBV29-1 to TRBJ2-7; 8 nucleotides align to TRBD1. CDR3 length: 17 amino acids. V lost 6 bases, J lost 0 bases, and 16 bases stayed unmatched. Germline CDR1 is SQVTM and CDR2 is ANQGSEA. The CDR3 coding sequence is TGCAGCGTGGGGCCCTCTTTGACAGGGGACTCCTCCTACGAGCAGTACTTC. Translation: CSVGPSLTGDSSYEQYF.

This clonotype was detected a few times. This rearrangement joins TRBV12-3 or TRBV12-4 to TRBJ1-2; no reliable D call. V was trimmed by 2 bases and J by 5 bases, leaving 15 bases between them. There are 15 residues in the CDR3. CDR3 loop: CASSLRAGLLYGYTF. The CDR3, as DNA: TGTGCCAGCAGTTTACGGGCAGGACTTTTATATGGCTACACCTTC.

This sequence joins TRBV7-9 and TRBJ2-7; 7 positions match TRBD1. The trim removed 5 bases at V and 4 bases at J, leaving 11 bases unmatched. CDR3 length: 15 residues. Per the germline V gene, CDR1 is SEHNR and CDR2 is FQNEAQ (reference sequence). CDR3 region: CASSPKGDSRYEQYF. The CDR3 DNA follows: TGTGCCAGCAGCCCGAAGGGGGACAGCCGATACGAGCAGTACTTC.

The chain is built from TRBV7-2 and TRBJ2-3; TRBD2 matches at 8 bases. V lost 5 bases and J lost 5; bases outside the gene matches: 9. The germline gives CDR1 SGHTA, CDR2 FQGNSA. The CDR3 is made up of 15 amino acids. The chain's CDR3 is CASSASGTRLDTQYF. For the CDR3, the DNA is TGTGCCAGCAGCGCGTCCGGGACTAGATTAGATACGCAGTATTTT.

The CDR3 DNA follows: TGTGCCAGCAGCCTAGCCCTCTACAATGAGCAGTTCTTC. Protein sequence: CASSLALYNEQFF. The chain employs TRBV5-5 and TRBJ2-1; D possibly corresponds to TRBD2 (5 bases). Germline values: CDR1 SGHKS, CDR2 YYEKEE (reference sequence). V was shortened by 4 bases and J by 3 bases, with 8 bases between the two germline ends. There are 13 residues in the CDR3.

This rearrangement joins TRBV6-5 to TRBJ1-2; D gene uncertain. Trimming cost V 0 bases and J 2 bases, with 7 bases left between them. The germline gives CDR1 MNHEY, CDR2 SVGAGI. This CDR3 spans 14 amino acids. The CDR3 reads CASSYSTANYGYTF. CDR3 nucleotides: TGTGCCAGCAGTTACTCGACCGCAAACTATGGCTACACCTTC.

This clonotype has only a few counts. The genes are TRBV28 and TRBJ1-5; D gene uncertain. The CDR3 sequence is 15 residues long. Trimming took 6 bases from V and 0 from J, leaving 12 bases between them. Per the germline V gene, CDR1 is MDHEN and CDR2 is SYDVKM. The CDR3 DNA reads as TGTGCCAGCAGGGATCGTAGATATAGCAATCAGCCCCAGCATTTT. Its translation is CASRDRRYSNQPQHF.

This clonotype has a count of ten or more. The gene calls are TRBV11-1 and TRBJ2-4; the D call may be TRBD1 or TRBD2 (6 bases each). V shed 5 bases and J shed 4 bases, with 18 bases lying between them. Germline V gene data show CDR1 as SGHAT and CDR2 as FQDESV (reference sequence). The CDR3 runs to 16 residues. The CDR3: CASSPGVVGLKNIQYF. The CDR3 region has the DNA TGTGCCAGCAGCCCAGGGGTAGTGGGACTTAAAAACATTCAGTACTTC.

CDR3 loop: CAWSTSRPYEQYF. In DNA form, the CDR3 reads TGTGCCTGGAGTACTAGCAGACCCTACGAGCAGTACTTC. The chain has TRBV30 and TRBJ2-7; perhaps TRBD2 as D (6 bases). The CDR3 is 13 residues long. The germline V gene has CDR1 GTSNPN and CDR2 SVGIG (reference sequence). The V gene lost 2 bases and the J gene lost 2 bases, with 10 bases spanning the gap.

The table lists this clonotype with a few counts. V is TRBV5-5 and J is TRBJ1-5, with 8 bases lining up with TRBD1. CDR1 is SGHKS and CDR2 is YYEKEE in the germline V gene (reference sequence). The ends lost 3 bases at V and 4 bases at J; junction bases unmatched: 6. The CDR3 is 15 amino acids. The CDR3 DNA follows: TGTGCCAGCAGCTCTAGGACAGGGCCTAATCAGCCCCAGCATTTT. This encodes CASSSRTGPNQPQHF.

This clonotype has a handful of counts. This chain's CDR3 is CASSRGQFKHF. The CDR3 nucleotides are TGTGCCAGCAGTCGAGGACAATTCAAGCATTTT. The chain couples TRBV6-2 or TRBV6-3 to TRBJ1-5; D is perhaps TRBD1 (5 bases). Between the trimmed V and J ends, which lost 5 bases and 14 bases, there was a span of 13 bases. This CDR3 is built from 11 residues. Per the germline V gene, CDR1 is MNHEY and CDR2 is SVGEGT.

V is TRBV24-1 and J is TRBJ1-6; D call uncertain. Germline CDR1 KGHDR, CDR2 SFDVKD. V dropped 4 bases and J dropped 7 bases, with 4 bases sitting between them. This CDR3 has 12 residues. In DNA, the CDR3 is TGTGCCACCAGTGACCGAAATTCACCCCTCCACTTT. Its protein product is CATSDRNSPLHF.

CDR3 loop: CASSTVLAGVTDTQYF. The DNA for the CDR3 is TGTGCCAGCAGTACCGTACTAGCGGGAGTCACAGATACGCAGTATTTT. The V gene is TRBV12-3 or TRBV12-4, the J gene TRBJ2-3, with 11 bases lining up with TRBD2. The V and J ends lost 5 bases and 2 bases, in that order; junction bases with no gene match: 6. The CDR3 spans 16 residues.

This clonotype was recorded a few times. V and J are TRBV11-2 and TRBJ1-2, with TRBD1 matching 8 bases. The CDR3 extends over 15 amino acids. Germline assignment: CDR1 SGHAT and CDR2 FQNNGV. V shed 6 bases, J shed 4 bases, and the junction held 10 bases outside the gene matches. The CDR3 nucleotides are TGTGCCAGCAGGTTGGACAGGGCGCCTATCTATGGCTACACCTTC. Residues: CASRLDRAPIYGYTF.

This clonotype appeared many times. The J gene is TRBJ2-3, the V gene TRBV9; TRBD2 matches 7 bases. Germline trimming cut 1 base from V and 1 base from J; bases unmatched to any gene: 3. Germline lookup yields CDR1 SGDLS and CDR2 YYNGEE. The CDR3 totals 15 residues. The CDR3 sequence is CASSVTSDGTDTQYF. CDR3 DNA sequence: TGTGCCAGCAGCGTAACTAGCGACGGCACAGATACGCAGTATTTT.